The 3 T cell receptor beta chains below all came from one sample that was sequenced in a study of T cell responses to AZD1222 COVID-19 vaccine. The method was immunoSEQ multiplex PCR; TCRdb's version includes in-frame clones alone and lacks a portion of them. The sample includes over 70,000 clones, more than 60% of them seen just once. Sequencing was performed on peripheral blood, taken 28 days after the second dose of the MenACWY control vaccine. The receptors originated from an adult who received the MenACWY meningococcal vaccine as a control.

V gene TRBV4-1 combines with J gene TRBJ2-5; D remains unclear. Trimming left V 0 bases short and J 5 bases short, with 7 bases between. The CDR3 has 13 amino acids. Germline-derived CDR1 and CDR2 are MGHRA and YSYEKL. This CDR3 reads CASSQEGHETQYF. The CDR3 nucleotides read TGCGCCAGCAGCCAAGAGGGCCACGAGACCCAGTACTTC.

This chain connects TRBV7-2 to TRBJ2-1, with 13 bases aligning to TRBD2. The CDR3 length is 18 residues. Germline V gene sequence: CDR1 SGHTA, CDR2 FQGNSA. The V gene end was trimmed by 5 bases and the J gene end by 0 bases; junction bases not matched to a gene: 7. The CDR3 DNA reads as TGTGCCAGCAGCCCCGGGACTAGCGGGACGAGCTCCTACAATGAGCAGTTCTTC. Encoded protein: CASSPGTSGTSSYNEQFF.

The V gene is TRBV12-3 or TRBV12-4, the J gene TRBJ1-2; 8 nucleotides line up with TRBD1. This CDR3 is built from 11 residues. Losses at the gene ends were 6 bases for V and 8 bases for J; bases not matched to a gene: 2. CDR3: CASSYRGGYTF. In DNA, the CDR3 is TGTGCCAGCAGCTACAGGGGGGGCTACACCTTC.